The entry below describes one T cell receptor beta chain. Its specificity is not known. CDR3 length: 15 amino acids. V trimming: 4 bases; J trimming: 9 bases; junction bases outside the gene matches: 9. Germline assignment: CDR1 SGHRS and CDR2 YFSETQ. With 60 Vbeta and 13 Jbeta primers, the PCR was carried out. Only in-frame clones appear in the TCRdb table, and some are missing; sequencing was by immunoSEQ multiplex PCR. The top ten hold around 2% of the sample, which has around 130,000 clones, approximately 80% seen once. The data were obtained in a study of cytomegalovirus exposure and HLA in healthy donors. Study-wide points: Sequencing artifact likely explains a cluster of highly shared sequence variants.

This receptor was identified in a woman between 40 and 55 years old in good health and CMV-seronegative. The sequenced sample consisted of PBMCs. The V and J genes are TRBV5-1 and TRBJ2-1, with TRBD1 matching 11 bases. This chain's CDR3 is CASSPRDRGRSEQFF. The CDR3, as DNA: TGCGCCAGCAGCCCCCGGGACAGGGGGAGGAGTGAGCAGTTCTTC.